The 29 T cell receptor beta chains given below trace back to one sample, sequenced in a study of monozygotic twins with inflammatory bowel disease. TCRdb re-called the 5' RACE reads and shows each CDR3 protein once, DNA omitted. The sample's table shows 440,000 or so distinct CDR3 sequences. Source material: blood. The source is a human donor with ulcerative colitis or Crohn's disease, or a healthy co-twin of an affected twin (not recorded which).

V is TRBV6-5 and J is TRBJ1-6; TCRdb calls TRBD1, which cannot be checked without DNA. CDR1 and CDR2 from the germline V gene are MNHEY and SVGAGI. The CDR3 covers 14 residues. This CDR3 reads CASSWDSGNSPLHF.

The J gene is TRBJ2-5, the V gene TRBV5-6. Germline V CDR1 and CDR2: SGHDT, YYEEEE. CDR3 size: 16 residues. The CDR3: CASSSLLGPTQETQYF.

V and J are TRBV29-1 and TRBJ2-3; TCRdb indicates TRBD1, and absent DNA this call remains unverified. CDR1 is SQVTM and CDR2 is ANQGSEA in the germline V gene. CDR3 length: 14 residues. CDR3 sequence: CSVDRRGSTDTQYF.

The V call is TRBV15, the J call TRBJ2-5; TCRdb returns TRBD1, unconfirmable since there is no DNA. The germline CDR1 and CDR2 sequences are LNHNV and YYDKDF (reference sequence). CDR3 size: 15 residues. The CDR3 spells CATSTGGQGLETQYF.

This rearrangement joins TRBV5-1 to TRBJ2-7; TCRdb gives TRBD1 as the D gene, but with no DNA this cannot be confirmed. Looked up from germline, CDR1 is SGHRS and CDR2 is YFSETQ. CDR3 length: 15 residues. The CDR3 spells CASSLNPGQTYEQYF.

The chain uses TRBV3-1 and TRBJ1-4. The CDR3 length is 14 residues. Germline V CDR1 and CDR2: LGHDT, YNNKEL (reference sequence). The CDR3 loop reads CASSQDTTNEKLFF.

V is TRBV12-3 or TRBV12-4 and J is TRBJ2-7; without DNA, the TCRdb call of TRBD1 cannot be checked. This CDR3 is 15 amino acids long. The CDR3 protein is CASSLSSGSWYEQYF.

The chain combines TRBV4-3 with TRBJ2-1; TCRdb outputs TRBD1, but without DNA this stays unchecked. Germline-derived CDR1 and CDR2 are LGHNA and YSLEER. The CDR3 is made up of 14 amino acids. The CDR3 spells CASSQDIGVYEQFF.

V usage is TRBV7-2 and J usage is TRBJ2-5; TCRdb outputs TRBD1, but without DNA this stays unchecked. The CDR3 is 16 amino acids. Germline V CDR1 and CDR2: SGHTA, FQGNSA. CDR3 amino acids: CASSLGRGGFQETQYF.

V usage is TRBV19 and J usage is TRBJ2-7; TCRdb indicates TRBD1, and absent DNA this call remains unverified. Per the germline V gene, CDR1 is LNHDA and CDR2 is SQIVND (reference sequence). This CDR3 region has 20 residues. CDR3 sequence: CASSLILPRGQGRTSYEQYF.

J is TRBJ2-7 and V is TRBV6-5; the D gene TCRdb calls, TRBD1, cannot be checked with no DNA. The CDR3 runs 14 residues. Germline V gives CDR1 MNHEY, CDR2 SVGAGI. CDR3 sequence: CASSYRDRYYEQYF.

The chain is built from TRBV6-7 and TRBJ2-2; the TRBD1 assignment by TCRdb is unverifiable without DNA. TRBV6-7 is an open reading frame whose function is uncertain. This CDR3 is built from 13 residues. The CDR3 spells CASSPDSLGELFF.

The chain carries TRBV6-5 and TRBJ1-5; the TCRdb D gene call, TRBD1, has no DNA to confirm it. CDR3 length: 16 amino acids. Germline assignment: CDR1 MNHEY and CDR2 SVGAGI. The CDR3 is CASSYDNQGARQPQHF.

The CDR3 here is CASSLGQRLETQYF. The J gene is TRBJ2-5, the V gene TRBV28. This CDR3 is 14 amino acids long. Germline values: CDR1 MDHEN, CDR2 SYDVKM.

J is TRBJ2-3 and V is TRBV28; TCRdb lists TRBD2, though no DNA is available to test this call. CDR3 size: 19 residues. Germline values: CDR1 MDHEN, CDR2 SYDVKM. CDR3 protein: CASSLSFPGLSMGTDTQYF. Using reference TRBV28 and TRBJ2-3 for the parts outside the CDR3, the full variable domain is DVKVTQSSRYLVKRTGEKVFLECVQDMDHENMFWYRQDPGLGLRLIYFSYDVKMKEKGDIPEGYSVSREKKERFSLILESASTNQTSMYLCASSLSFPGLSMGTDTQYFGPGTRLTVL.

The chain recombines TRBV7-9 with TRBJ1-2; with no DNA, the TCRdb D assignment of TRBD1 cannot be verified. Germline V lookup: CDR1 SEHNR, CDR2 FQNEAQ (reference sequence). This CDR3 has 14 amino acids. CDR3 region: CASSPGTNYYGYTF. Full variable domain (missing parts from reference TRBV7-9 and TRBJ1-2): DTGVSQNPRHKITKRGQNVTFRCDPISEHNRLYWYRQTLGQGPEFLTYFQNEAQLEKSRLLSDRFSAERPKGSFSTLEIQRTEQGDSAMYLCASSPGTNYYGYTFGSGTRLTVV.

The chain combines TRBV6-6 with TRBJ1-5. Germline CDR1 is MNHNY and CDR2 is SVGAGI (reference sequence). This CDR3 has 14 amino acids. The CDR3 loop reads CASSYMEADQPQHF.

V and J are TRBV15 and TRBJ1-6. CDR1 is LNHNV and CDR2 is YYDKDF in the germline V gene (reference sequence). The CDR3 covers 16 residues. The CDR3 sequence: CATSRDLRSTDSPLHF.

The rearrangement joins TRBV6-1 to TRBJ2-4; TCRdb calls TRBD1, which cannot be checked without DNA. The germline V gene encodes CDR1 MNHNS and CDR2 SASEGT. The CDR3 contains 16 residues. CDR3: CASSADRDIAKNIQYF.

The V gene is TRBV12-3 or TRBV12-4, the J gene TRBJ1-6; lacking DNA, the TRBD1 call made by TCRdb goes unchecked. CDR3 size: 14 residues. CDR3 amino acids: CASSQDSNNSPLHF.

The chain is built from TRBV19 and TRBJ1-5; TCRdb outputs TRBD1, but without DNA this stays unchecked. Germline CDR1 reads LNHDA; CDR2 reads SQIVND (reference sequence). CDR3 length: 16 residues. CDR3 in amino acids: CASSDKQGSGNQPQHF.

The rearrangement joins TRBV7-9 to TRBJ2-1; as DNA is missing, the TRBD1 call by TCRdb cannot be tested. This CDR3 is built from 17 residues. Germline CDR1 and CDR2: SEHNR and FQNEAQ (reference sequence). The CDR3 spells CASSSWDRGRTYNEQFF.

This CDR3 is CASSQTGQLNSPLHF. The rearrangement joins TRBV4-1 to TRBJ1-6; lacking DNA, the TRBD1 call made by TCRdb goes unchecked. There are 15 residues in the CDR3. CDR1 is MGHRA, CDR2 YSYEKL, per germline.

The chain is built from TRBV13 and TRBJ1-1. The CDR3 runs to 13 residues. Looked up from germline, CDR1 is PRHDT and CDR2 is FYEKMQ (reference sequence). The CDR3 spells CASSRRRGTEAFF.

The CDR3 region is CASSPEGLVNYGYTF. V gene TRBV6-1 combines with J gene TRBJ1-2. Per the germline V gene, CDR1 is MNHNS and CDR2 is SASEGT. This CDR3 is built from 15 residues.

This rearrangement joins TRBV7-9 to TRBJ2-7; TCRdb picks TRBD1, but there is no DNA to check that call. The CDR3 covers 15 residues. Germline CDR1 is SEHNR and CDR2 is FQNEAQ (reference sequence). CDR3 in amino acids: CASSLGGGISYEQYF.

The chain carries TRBV18 and TRBJ2-5. The germline CDR1 and CDR2 sequences are KGHSH and LQKENI. The CDR3 runs 11 residues. CDR3 in amino acids: CASSPEETQYF.

The V and J genes are TRBV27 and TRBJ1-1. This CDR3 is 12 amino acids long. Germline V gene lookup returns CDR1 MNHEY and CDR2 SMNVEV (reference sequence). This CDR3 reads CASSRRGTEAFF.

The V and J genes are TRBV6-5 and TRBJ2-3; TCRdb's D call of TRBD2 is untestable without DNA. This CDR3 has 15 residues. The germline V gene has CDR1 MNHEY and CDR2 SVGAGI. The CDR3 loop is CASSYFGETTDTQYF.